The rows below give T cell receptor beta chains drawn from one sample of a study of OX40 agonist ivuxolimab in advanced cancers. Sequencing was performed with immunoSEQ multiplex PCR; in TCRdb, only in-frame clones are kept and a portion is missing. The sample lists about 79,000 clones; under 85% were seen once. The specimen comprised CD4+ or CD8+ T cells sorted from blood, sampled in a trial of the OX40 agonist ivuxolimab. Receptors originate from an adult with an advanced solid tumor such as melanoma, head and neck, liver or kidney cancer. Each CDR3 is given with its conserved first and last residue. Each record gives: J gene, clone size, V gene, D gene, CDR3 DNA, CDR3 protein. D genes are given only for firm matches. Clone size appears in some rows only: once, few, many, or a class for an expanded clone.

j_call: TRBJ2-2; clone_size: NA; v_call: TRBV2; d_call: TRBD2; cdr3_nt: TGTGCCAGCAGTGTAGCGGGAGGGCCAAACACCGGGGAGCTGTTTTTT; cdr3_aa: CASSVAGGPNTGELFF
j_call: TRBJ2-7; clone_size: NA; v_call: TRBV19; d_call: TRBD1; cdr3_nt: TGTGCCAGTAGTATCGGCTCCGGGACAGGGATTTCCTACGAGCAGTACTTC; cdr3_aa: CASSIGSGTGISYEQYF
j_call: TRBJ2-7; clone_size: NA; v_call: TRBV6-6; d_call: NA; cdr3_nt: TGTGCCACCCGCAGGGTGTTCTACGAGCAGTACTTC; cdr3_aa: CATRRVFYEQYF
j_call: TRBJ1-5; clone_size: NA; v_call: TRBV28; d_call: NA; cdr3_nt: TGTGCCAGCAGTAAAACAGGGAGGGTTCAGCCCCAGCATTTT; cdr3_aa: CASSKTGRVQPQHF
j_call: TRBJ2-7; clone_size: NA; v_call: TRBV11-2; d_call: TRBD2; cdr3_nt: TGTGCCAGCAGCTTATTCGAGCGGGAGGCTCCCTACGAGCAGTACTTC; cdr3_aa: CASSLFEREAPYEQYF
j_call: TRBJ2-7; clone_size: NA; v_call: TRBV11-3; d_call: TRBD1; cdr3_nt: TGTGCCAGCAGCTTAAGAGGGACAGGGGCGGTCCACGAGCAGTACTTC; cdr3_aa: CASSLRGTGAVHEQYF
j_call: TRBJ2-1; clone_size: NA; v_call: TRBV11-3; d_call: NA; cdr3_nt: TGTGCCACCACGCAAGAGGAGAGCTCCTACAATGAGCAGTTCTTC; cdr3_aa: CATTQEESSYNEQFF
j_call: TRBJ1-2; clone_size: NA; v_call: TRBV6-5; d_call: NA; cdr3_nt: TGTGCCAGCAGCCCACAGGGATATAAAAATGATGGCTACACCTTC; cdr3_aa: CASSPQGYKNDGYTF
j_call: TRBJ2-3; clone_size: NA; v_call: TRBV10-3; d_call: NA; cdr3_nt: TGTGCCACAGCGAGCCTACCGCCTAGCACAGATACGCAGTATTTT; cdr3_aa: CATASLPPSTDTQYF
j_call: TRBJ2-1; clone_size: NA; v_call: TRBV5-4; d_call: TRBD2; cdr3_nt: TGTGCCAGCAGCTTGGGCGGGAGTACCTACAATGAGCAGTTCTTC; cdr3_aa: CASSLGGSTYNEQFF
j_call: TRBJ2-7; clone_size: few; v_call: TRBV7-9; d_call: TRBD2; cdr3_nt: TGTGCCAGCAGCTCCAGCGGGGTCTCCTACGAGCAGTACTTC; cdr3_aa: CASSSSGVSYEQYF
j_call: TRBJ2-4; clone_size: NA; v_call: TRBV2; d_call: NA; cdr3_nt: TGTGCCAGCACCCCTAGCGTCAGAAACATTCAGTACTTC; cdr3_aa: CASTPSVRNIQYF
j_call: TRBJ2-3; clone_size: NA; v_call: TRBV28; d_call: TRBD2; cdr3_nt: TGTGCCAGCAGTACCAAGACTAGCGGGACAGATACGCAGTATTTT; cdr3_aa: CASSTKTSGTDTQYF
j_call: TRBJ1-2; clone_size: NA; v_call: TRBV28; d_call: TRBD1; cdr3_nt: TGTGCCAGCAGCGTCCGGGACAGGTCGTTCTACACCTTC; cdr3_aa: CASSVRDRSFYTF
j_call: TRBJ2-7; clone_size: NA; v_call: TRBV28; d_call: TRBD2; cdr3_nt: TGTGCCAGCCGGGGGGTGTGGGGTAGGCACTACGAGCAGTACTTC; cdr3_aa: CASRGVWGRHYEQYF
j_call: TRBJ2-7; clone_size: NA; v_call: TRBV19; d_call: TRBD1; cdr3_nt: TGTGCCACACGGACAGGGCCTAACGAGCAGTACTTC; cdr3_aa: CATRTGPNEQYF
j_call: TRBJ1-5; clone_size: NA; v_call: TRBV29-1; d_call: NA; cdr3_nt: TGCAGCGTCGCCTCAGATACCAGGGGCTTCCAGCATTTT; cdr3_aa: CSVASDTRGFQHF
j_call: TRBJ2-2; clone_size: NA; v_call: TRBV2; d_call: NA; cdr3_nt: TGTGCCAGCAGTTATAGACGGCTCACCGGGGAGCTGTTTTTT; cdr3_aa: CASSYRRLTGELFF
j_call: TRBJ2-3; clone_size: NA; v_call: TRBV19; d_call: TRBD2; cdr3_nt: TGTGCCAGCGGATCCTTAGCGGGAGGGCCAGATACGCAGTATTTT; cdr3_aa: CASGSLAGGPDTQYF
j_call: TRBJ2-7; clone_size: NA; v_call: TRBV4-1; d_call: TRBD2; cdr3_nt: TGCGCCAGCAGCCGGATGGGACTAACCCCCTCCTACGAGCAGTACTTC; cdr3_aa: CASSRMGLTPSYEQYF
j_call: TRBJ2-2; clone_size: few; v_call: TRBV6-5; d_call: NA; cdr3_nt: TGTGCCAGCAGTTACTCCAGGCAAATCGGGGAGCTGTTTTTT; cdr3_aa: CASSYSRQIGELFF
j_call: TRBJ1-3; clone_size: NA; v_call: TRBV11-2; d_call: NA; cdr3_nt: TGTGCCAGCAGCTCACTAACCAGGTCACGATCTGGAAACACCATATATTTT; cdr3_aa: CASSSLTRSRSGNTIYF
j_call: TRBJ2-6; clone_size: once; v_call: TRBV19; d_call: NA; cdr3_nt: TGTGCCAGTAGTATCCGGCCCGGGTCTTATGGGGCCAACGTCCTGACTTTC; cdr3_aa: CASSIRPGSYGANVLTF
j_call: TRBJ2-2; clone_size: NA; v_call: TRBV7-9; d_call: NA; cdr3_nt: TGTGCCAGCAGCTTGAAAGGGGCCGGGGAGCTGTTTTTT; cdr3_aa: CASSLKGAGELFF
j_call: TRBJ2-5; clone_size: NA; v_call: TRBV28; d_call: NA; cdr3_nt: TGTGCCAGCAGTTTATACCTAGCGCGTAGAGGGGAGACCCAGTACTTC; cdr3_aa: CASSLYLARRGETQYF
j_call: TRBJ2-5; clone_size: NA; v_call: TRBV7-8; d_call: NA; cdr3_nt: TGTGCCAGCAGCCCCACGATCGGGGAACAAGAGACCCAGTACTTC; cdr3_aa: CASSPTIGEQETQYF
j_call: TRBJ2-5; clone_size: NA; v_call: TRBV6-5; d_call: NA; cdr3_nt: TGTGCCAGCAGTCGGTCAGGGGAGACCCAGTACTTC; cdr3_aa: CASSRSGETQYF